Shown below are 30 T cell receptor beta chains from a single sample sequenced in a study of blood T cell repertoires in COVID-19. Generated by immunoSEQ multiplex PCR, the TCRdb table keeps only in-frame clones and is missing some. This sample has 400,000 to 500,000 clones, with about 88% found just once. The specimen was PBMCs or T cells enriched from blood (not recorded which). These receptors were collected from a woman aged 18-29 years who had been exposed to COVID-19.

J is TRBJ1-4 and V is TRBV7-9, with TRBD1 as a possible D gene (5 bases). Germline CDR1 reads SEHNR; CDR2 reads FQNEAQ (reference sequence). The ends were cut back, 5 bases at V and 0 bases at J, with 16 bases in the middle. This CDR3 is built from 17 residues. The CDR3 DNA reads as TGTGCCAGCAGCCCGCGGGGGAGGCTCCCAACTAATGAAAAACTGTTTTTT. It codes for CASSPRGRLPTNEKLFF.

J is TRBJ2-5 and V is TRBV11-2, with a possible D match to TRBD2 (7 bases). The CDR3 runs 15 residues. V was shortened by 5 bases and J by 2 bases, with 15 bases between the two germline ends. Germline CDR1 SGHAT, CDR2 FQNNGV. The CDR3 loop reads CASSRLRGAQETQYF. The CDR3 DNA is TGTGCCAGCAGCAGGCTTCGGGGGGCACAAGAGACCCAGTACTTC.

V and J are TRBV2 and TRBJ2-2; 10 bases fit TRBD1. V shed 6 bases, J shed 7 bases, and the junction held 11 bases outside the gene matches. The CDR3 is 16 residues long. CDR1 and CDR2 (germline): SNHLY, FYNNEI. The CDR3 sequence: CASSDGTGALGGELFF. The CDR3, as DNA: TGTGCCAGCAGCGACGGGACAGGGGCTTTGGGCGGGGAGCTGTTTTTT.

The chain combines TRBV24-1 with TRBJ2-2; 10 positions match TRBD1. The V gene end was trimmed by 4 bases and the J gene end by 3 bases; junction bases not matched to a gene: 4. The CDR3 has 16 amino acids. CDR1 is KGHDR, CDR2 SFDVKD, per germline. CDR3 loop: CATSDLTGGDTGELFF. The CDR3 bases are TGTGCCACCAGTGACCTGACAGGGGGCGACACCGGGGAGCTGTTTTTT.

The chain links TRBV7-9 to TRBJ2-1, with D maybe TRBD1 (6 bases). CDR3 length: 16 residues. Trimming pared 6 bases from V and 0 bases from J, leaving 15 bases between. Germline V gene sequence: CDR1 SEHNR, CDR2 FQNEAQ (reference sequence). The chain's CDR3 is CASRTGFLSSYNEQFF. DNA of the CDR3: TGTGCCAGCAGGACAGGATTCTTAAGCTCCTACAATGAGCAGTTCTTC.

This rearrangement joins TRBV18 to TRBJ2-5, with 9 bases identical to TRBD1. Germline values: CDR1 KGHSH, CDR2 LQKENI. Unmatched junction bases numbered 10, after V lost 4 bases and J lost 4 bases. The CDR3 has 16 residues. This CDR3 reads CASSLADRGILETQYF. In nucleotides, the CDR3 is TGTGCCAGCTCACTGGCGGACAGGGGTATTTTAGAGACCCAGTACTTC.

The chain carries TRBV29-1 and TRBJ1-3; perhaps TRBD1 as D (6 bases). V gave up 3 bases and J gave up 4 bases, with 13 bases separating them. Germline CDR1 SQVTM, CDR2 ANQGSEA. This CDR3 is 14 amino acids long. CDR3 in amino acids: CSVEGTGTGNTIYF. The CDR3 DNA reads as TGCAGCGTTGAGGGAACAGGGACAGGAAACACCATATATTTT.

CDR3 sequence (DNA): TGTGCCAGCAGTTTATCACTAGCGGGATCGTTGGGTGACACCGGGGAGCTGTTTTTT. Translating it yields CASSLSLAGSLGDTGELFF. The rearrangement joins TRBV28 to TRBJ2-2; 10 nucleotides match TRBD2. Per the germline V gene, CDR1 is MDHEN and CDR2 is SYDVKM. CDR3 length equals 19 residues. J was trimmed by 3 bases and V by 1 base; bases with no gene match: 11.

This clone appeared once. The chain is built from TRBV7-2 and TRBJ2-3; a weak D match, TRBD2 (6 bases). The CDR3 consists of 15 residues. V shed 5 bases and J shed 0 bases, with 12 bases lying between them. Germline-derived CDR1 and CDR2 are SGHTA and FQGNSA. CDR3 in amino acids: CASSATGVSTDTQYF. Here the CDR3 DNA reads TGTGCCAGCAGCGCCACGGGGGTTAGCACAGATACGCAGTATTTT.

The rearrangement joins TRBV5-1 to TRBJ2-1; D gene uncertain. This CDR3 spans 15 amino acids. Germline V gene data show CDR1 as SGHRS and CDR2 as YFSETQ. The germline V and J ends were trimmed by 2 bases and 3 bases, with 12 bases remaining between them. The CDR3: CASSLMVSDYNEQFF. CDR3 in DNA: TGCGCCAGCAGCTTAATGGTGTCAGACTACAATGAGCAGTTCTTC. Supplemented by reference TRBV5-1 and TRBJ2-1, the full variable domain reads KAGVTQTPRYLIKTRGQQVTLSCSPISGHRSVSWYQQTPGQGLQFLFEYFSETQRNKGNFPGRFSGRQFSNSRSEMNVSTLELGDSALYLCASSLMVSDYNEQFFGPGTRLTVL.

Concerning this clone: Compared with germline, one end of the junction differs, possibly owing to a read error. Other nucleotide sequences in the sample specify the same CDR3. This chain links TRBV7-2 with TRBJ2-3; 10 nucleotides match TRBD2. The germline V gene encodes CDR1 SGHTA and CDR2 FQGNSA. This CDR3 has 14 amino acids. The CDR3 coding sequence is TGTGCCAGCAGTTTAGCGGGGGGTACAGATACGCAGTATTTT. It yields the protein CASSLAGGTDTQYF.

V gene TRBV4-2 combines with J gene TRBJ1-6; 9 nucleotides agree with TRBD1. There are 16 residues in the CDR3. Germline trimming cut 0 bases from V and 7 bases from J; bases unmatched to any gene: 4. The germline CDR1 and CDR2 sequences are LGHNA and YNFKEQ. Here the CDR3 DNA reads TGTGCCAGCAGCCAAGAGGACAGGGGATACAATTCACCCCTCCACTTT. It translates to CASSQEDRGYNSPLHF.

The chain has TRBV6-5 and TRBJ1-6; TRBD1 matches at 8 bases. Germline V gene lookup returns CDR1 MNHEY and CDR2 SVGAGI. J gave up 6 bases and V 8 bases, and 6 bases lay outside the gene matches. CDR3 size: 14 residues. In DNA form, the CDR3 reads TGTGCCAGCTCCAGGGGGCTCGGTAATTCACCCCTCCACTTT. Its translation is CASSRGLGNSPLHF.

The genes are TRBV28 and TRBJ2-5; TRBD2 aligns across 7 bases. The CDR3 consists of 16 residues. CDR1 is MDHEN, CDR2 SYDVKM, per germline. With V trimmed by 3 bases and J by 2 bases, 9 bases remained unmatched. For the CDR3, the DNA is TGTGCCAGCAGTTTGGCGGGAGCTCCCGTTCAAGAGACCCAGTACTTC. This codes for CASSLAGAPVQETQYF.

The chain joins TRBV3-1 (or the pseudogene TRBV3-2) to TRBJ2-7, with 8 bases that match TRBD2. Germline trimming cut 7 bases from V and 0 bases from J; bases unmatched to any gene: 5. This CDR3 contains 14 residues. The germline V gene has CDR1 LGHDT and CDR2 YNNKEL (reference sequence). DNA of the CDR3: TGTGCCAGCACTCGGCGGGGGGACTCCTACGAGCAGTACTTC. This gives the protein CASTRRGDSYEQYF.

V gene TRBV4-3 combines with J gene TRBJ1-1; D remains ambiguous. The CDR3 length is 19 residues. Looked up from germline, CDR1 is LGHNA and CDR2 is YSLEER. The ends were cut back, 0 bases at V and 0 bases at J, with 20 bases in the middle. Here the CDR3 reads CASSQDIGTAGIMNTEAFF. As DNA, the CDR3 is TGCGCCAGCAGCCAAGATATCGGAACAGCGGGTATCATGAACACTGAAGCTTTCTTT.

This chain uses TRBV30 with TRBJ2-3; maybe TRBD2 (5 bases). V was clipped by 1 base and J by 4 bases, with 9 bases between them. In germline, CDR1 is GTSNPN, CDR2 SVGIG (reference sequence). This CDR3 has 13 amino acids. The chain's CDR3 is CAWSAGWADTQYF. CDR3 nucleotide sequence: TGTGCCTGGAGTGCGGGGTGGGCAGATACGCAGTATTTT.

This chain's CDR3 is CASSEGGSNYGYTF. In DNA, the CDR3 is TGTGCCAGCAGTGAAGGGGGCAGTAACTATGGCTACACCTTC. The genes are TRBV6-1 and TRBJ1-2; D might be TRBD1 (5 bases). V was cut by 1 base and J by 1 base, with 7 bases left in between. This CDR3 spans 14 amino acids. Per the germline V gene, CDR1 is MNHNS and CDR2 is SASEGT.

The J gene is TRBJ1-1, the V gene TRBV6-4; no clear D gene. With 9 bases removed from V and 2 bases from J, the gap between germline ends came to 16 bases. The CDR3 loop spans 14 amino acids. Germline CDR1 MRHNA, CDR2 SNTAGT. The DNA for the CDR3 is TGTGCCAGTAAACAAGCGGTAGTAAACACTGAAGCTTTCTTT. Protein product: CASKQAVVNTEAFF.

The chain employs TRBV11-2 and TRBJ2-3; 7 positions agree with TRBD2. CDR1 and CDR2 from the germline V gene are SGHAT and FQNNGV. J gave up 1 base and V 10 bases, and 2 bases lay outside the gene matches. The CDR3 contains 12 residues. The DNA for the CDR3 is TGTGCCACCACTAGCGGCACAGATACGCAGTATTTT. Protein: CATTSGTDTQYF.

The chain joins TRBV5-5 to TRBJ2-1, with 9 nucleotides matching TRBD2. CDR1 and CDR2 (germline): SGHKS, YYEKEE (reference sequence). The trim removed 4 bases at V and 6 bases at J, leaving 11 bases unmatched. The CDR3 covers 16 residues. DNA for the CDR3: TGTGCCAGCAGCCCGGCCCTGGGACTAGCCCTCAATGAGCAGTTCTTC. Its translation: CASSPALGLALNEQFF.

The V gene is TRBV11-2, the J gene TRBJ2-3; D is uncertain. The ends were cut back, 2 bases at V and 6 bases at J, with 3 bases in the middle. Germline CDR1 is SGHAT and CDR2 is FQNNGV. This CDR3 has 11 amino acids. The CDR3 nucleotides are TGTGCCAGCAGCTTACAGGATACGCAGTATTTT. The encoded protein is CASSLQDTQYF. The full variable domain, rest sourced from reference TRBV11-2 and TRBJ2-3, is EAGVAQSPRYKIIEKRQSVAFWCNPISGHATLYWYQQILGQGPKLLIQFQNNGVVDDSQLPKDRFSAERLKGVDSTLKIQPAKLEDSAVYLCASSLQDTQYFGPGTRLTVL.

This clone has just a few counts. The chain carries TRBV7-9 and TRBJ1-1; 7 positions match TRBD1. The CDR3 totals 14 residues. V was pared by 7 bases and J by 4 bases, with 9 bases of the junction left unmatched. Looked up from germline, CDR1 is SEHNR and CDR2 is FQNEAQ (reference sequence). Written as DNA, the CDR3 is TGTGCCAGCAACCAGGGGGGATGGGGCACTGAAGCTTTCTTT. This encodes CASNQGGWGTEAFF.

The CDR3 DNA reads TGTGCCAGCAGCTTAGCGGGGACTAGTAACGCAGATACGCAGTATTTT. Residues: CASSLAGTSNADTQYF. J is TRBJ2-3 and V is TRBV7-2; 8 bases are shared with TRBD2. This CDR3 region has 16 residues. The junction had 6 bases not matched to a gene; V was cut back by 0 bases and J by 4 bases. Germline V gene lookup returns CDR1 SGHTA and CDR2 FQGNSA.

The sample holds one count of this clone. V gene TRBV28 combines with J gene TRBJ1-4; D gene unclear. The V end was cut by 6 bases, the J end by 0 bases, with 11 bases between. Germline loops: CDR1 MDHEN, CDR2 SYDVKM. The CDR3 totals 15 residues. The CDR3, as DNA: TGTGCCAGCAGAGAGCGAGTCCCAACTAATGAAAAACTGTTTTTT. Translating it yields CASRERVPTNEKLFF.

V and J are TRBV5-1 and TRBJ2-7; TRBD1 aligns across 7 bases. Germline CDR1 is SGHRS and CDR2 is YFSETQ. Trimming took 5 bases from V and 7 from J; bases not matched to a gene: 9. This CDR3 has 13 amino acids. The CDR3 loop reads CASRGRPDREQYF. CDR3 DNA sequence: TGCGCCAGCAGAGGAAGACCGGACAGGGAGCAGTACTTC.

The chain links TRBV6-5 to TRBJ1-2; D call uncertain. The germline V gene encodes CDR1 MNHEY and CDR2 SVGAGI. CDR3 length equals 10 residues. Between the trimmed V and J ends, which lost 10 bases and 3 bases, there was a span of 6 bases. The CDR3 loop is CATRDYGYTF. As DNA, the CDR3 is TGTGCCACTCGGGACTATGGCTACACCTTC.

On this clone itself: Other nucleotide sequences in the sample specify the same CDR3. The chain couples TRBV3-1 (or the pseudogene TRBV3-2) to TRBJ2-7; TRBD1 aligns across 9 bases. The CDR3 has 13 residues. The germline V gene encodes CDR1 LGHDT and CDR2 YNNKEL (reference sequence). Trimming took 3 bases from V and 6 from J; bases not matched to a gene: 3. CDR3 sequence: CASSQGQGGEQYF. The CDR3 DNA is TGTGCCAGCAGCCAGGGACAGGGCGGCGAGCAGTACTTC.

The chain uses TRBV30 and TRBJ1-6; 8 nucleotides match TRBD1. The J segment lost 6 bases and the V segment lost 5 bases, leaving 0 bases of the junction unmatched. There are 12 residues in the CDR3. The germline V gene has CDR1 GTSNPN and CDR2 SVGIG (reference sequence). Written as DNA, the CDR3 is TGTGCCTGGGACAGGGGTAATTCACCCCTCCACTTT. Residues: CAWDRGNSPLHF.

The rearrangement links TRBV28 to TRBJ2-1, with D perhaps TRBD1 (5 bases). Trimming left V 5 bases short and J 13 bases short, with 18 bases between. Germline V gives CDR1 MDHEN, CDR2 SYDVKM. The CDR3 loop spans 13 amino acids. CDR3 sequence reads: CASSPQGLLGQFF. DNA for the CDR3: TGTGCCAGCAGTCCTCAGGGATTATTGGGACAGTTCTTC.